The 15 T cell receptor beta chains listed next were all sequenced from one sample in a study of control samples from healthy donors and cancer patients. Clones were read by immunoSEQ multiplex PCR, and TCRdb kept only the in-frame ones, dropping some. The table records roughly 20,000 clones, 83% of them present only once. The sample taken for sequencing was PBMCs. The receptors originated from a man aged 60 to 75 with head and neck cancer.

The chain uses TRBV6-5 and TRBJ1-3; no reliable D call. Trimming stripped 6 bases from V and 0 bases from J, with 9 bases between. The CDR3 extends over 14 amino acids. Germline CDR1 MNHEY, CDR2 SVGAGI. DNA for the CDR3: TGTGCCAGCAGACCAGTGCTCTCTGGAAACACCATATATTTT. Its translation is CASRPVLSGNTIYF.

CDR3 loop: CASSNGLAGGNEQFF. The CDR3 DNA sequence: TGTGCCAGCAGTAACGGGCTAGCGGGGGGGAATGAGCAGTTCTTC. The V call is TRBV6-5, the J call TRBJ2-1; TRBD2 agrees at 12 bases. The CDR3 spans 15 residues. Unmatched junction bases numbered 6, after V lost 5 bases and J lost 7 bases. CDR1 MNHEY and CDR2 SVGAGI come from the germline V gene.

This sequence joins TRBV9 and TRBJ2-7; 8 bases line up with TRBD1. Germline assignment: CDR1 SGDLS and CDR2 YYNGEE. The CDR3 has 16 amino acids. The V segment lost 0 bases and the J segment 2 bases; nucleotides outside the gene matches: 7. The CDR3 DNA is TGTGCCAGCAGCGTAGGGGTTGACAGGGGCACCTACGAGCAGTACTTC. Translating gives CASSVGVDRGTYEQYF. The whole variable domain, filled in from reference TRBV9 and TRBJ2-7, reads DSGVTQTPKHLITATGQRVTLRCSPRSGDLSVYWYQQSLDQGLQFLIQYYNGEERAKGNILERFSAQQFPDLHSELNLSSLELGDSALYFCASSVGVDRGTYEQYFGPGTRLTVT.

A few counts support this clone. In DNA form, the CDR3 reads TGTGCCAGCAGGATGGTGGGAGGGCCGGGGGATACGCAGTATTTT. Protein: CASRMVGGPGDTQYF. V and J are TRBV6-5 and TRBJ2-3; 7 nucleotides match TRBD2. The CDR3 spans 15 residues. Germline V gives CDR1 MNHEY, CDR2 SVGAGI. With V trimmed by 6 bases and J by 6 bases, 12 bases remained unmatched.

This clone was recorded a few times. The V gene is TRBV10-3, the J gene TRBJ2-1; D uncertain. Germline CDR1 ENHRY, CDR2 SYGVKD. The ends were cut back, 2 bases at V and 7 bases at J, with 12 bases in the middle. The CDR3 extends over 14 amino acids. As DNA, the CDR3 is TGTGCCATCAGTGAGACTCTAGTGGAGAATGAGCAGTTCTTC. Amino acids: CAISETLVENEQFF.

CDR3 bases: TGCAGTGCTAGTCAAGCCCCTTCGGGGGTTTCCTACAATGAGCAGTTCTTC. Its translation: CSASQAPSGVSYNEQFF. The rearrangement links TRBV20-1 to TRBJ2-1; TRBD2 might be the D (6 bases). The CDR3 contains 17 residues. V was trimmed by 3 bases and J by 1 base, leaving 19 bases between them. Per the germline V gene, CDR1 is DFQATT and CDR2 is SNEGSKA (reference sequence).

This rearrangement joins TRBV5-4 to TRBJ2-2; possible D gene TRBD1, 6 bases. Germline V gives CDR1 SGHNT, CDR2 YYREEE (reference sequence). CDR3 size: 16 residues. V lost 4 bases to trimming and J lost 7 bases, with 20 bases between them. The CDR3 reads CASSGSRQARGGELFF. In DNA form, the CDR3 reads TGTGCCAGCAGCGGATCTCGACAGGCCCGGGGCGGGGAGCTGTTTTTT.

This clone was counted a few times. The V and J genes are TRBV4-1 and TRBJ2-7, with D unresolved. This CDR3 is built from 12 residues. Germline V CDR1 and CDR2: MGHRA, YSYEKL. V was trimmed by 2 bases and J by 1 base, leaving 3 bases between them. In DNA form, the CDR3 reads TGCGCCAGCAGCCAAACTTCCTACGAGCAGTACTTC. It yields the protein CASSQTSYEQYF.

This clone showed up just a few times. J is TRBJ2-7 and V is TRBV10-1; D is unclear. Trimming removed 7 bases at V and 4 bases at J, with 23 bases between. CDR3 length: 16 amino acids. Germline V CDR1 and CDR2: WNHNN, SYGVQD (reference sequence). CDR3 in amino acids: CASKTAGPQLDYEQYF. For the CDR3, the DNA is TGCGCCAGCAAAACCGCCGGGCCCCAATTAGATTACGAGCAGTACTTC.

The rearrangement links TRBV4-1 to TRBJ2-1, with 9 bases matching TRBD1. Germline CDR1 MGHRA, CDR2 YSYEKL. The junction had 4 bases not matched to a gene; V was cut back by 0 bases and J by 4 bases. CDR3 length: 16 residues. The CDR3 protein is CASSQDLGQGYNEQFF. The CDR3 coding sequence is TGCGCCAGCAGCCAAGATTTAGGACAGGGGTACAATGAGCAGTTCTTC.

This chain uses TRBV28 with TRBJ2-5; possibly TRBD2 for D (5 bases). V was cut by 3 bases and J by 5 bases, with 16 bases left in between. Per the germline V gene, CDR1 is MDHEN and CDR2 is SYDVKM. The length of the CDR3 is 15 residues. CDR3 loop: CASSFIGGGEETQYF. The CDR3 nucleotides are TGTGCCAGCAGTTTTATTGGAGGCGGTGAGGAGACCCAGTACTTC.

This clone showed up just a few times. This CDR3 is CAWNPQPLYEQYF. The CDR3 nucleotides are TGTGCCTGGAACCCCCAACCCTTATACGAGCAGTACTTC. This rearrangement joins TRBV30 to TRBJ2-7; D is unclear. CDR1 is GTSNPN, CDR2 SVGIG, per germline (reference sequence). This CDR3 contains 13 residues. Trimming removed 4 bases from V and 4 bases from J, with 14 bases in between.

V is TRBV18 and J is TRBJ1-5; 8 bases are shared with TRBD1. V gave up 3 bases and J gave up 10 bases; unmatched junction bases: 11. CDR3 size: 15 residues. The germline V gene encodes CDR1 KGHSH and CDR2 LQKENI. The CDR3 sequence is CASSPLRGQGVPQHF. The CDR3 nucleotides read TGTGCCAGCTCACCCCTGCGAGGACAGGGAGTACCCCAGCATTTT.

This rearrangement joins TRBV5-1 to TRBJ2-3; D is tentatively TRBD1 or TRBD2 (5 bases each). The CDR3 runs to 17 residues. Trimming took 0 bases from V and 3 from J, leaving 17 bases between them. Looked up from germline, CDR1 is SGHRS and CDR2 is YFSETQ. The CDR3 nucleotides are TGCGCCAGCAGCTTGGATGTGGCAGGGAGAAAGACAGATACGCAGTATTTT. It yields the protein CASSLDVAGRKTDTQYF.

This clone is judged medium-sized (0.01 to 0.1%). The V call is TRBV6-1, the J call TRBJ2-2; the match to TRBD2 covers 8 bases. Germline V gives CDR1 MNHNS, CDR2 SASEGT. The CDR3 length is 17 residues. Trimming removed 2 bases from V and 4 bases from J; junction bases left unmatched: 9. CDR3 in DNA: TGTGCCAGCAGTGAATCGGGGGGGGCGACCTTCACCGGGGAGCTGTTTTTT. This gives the protein CASSESGGATFTGELFF.